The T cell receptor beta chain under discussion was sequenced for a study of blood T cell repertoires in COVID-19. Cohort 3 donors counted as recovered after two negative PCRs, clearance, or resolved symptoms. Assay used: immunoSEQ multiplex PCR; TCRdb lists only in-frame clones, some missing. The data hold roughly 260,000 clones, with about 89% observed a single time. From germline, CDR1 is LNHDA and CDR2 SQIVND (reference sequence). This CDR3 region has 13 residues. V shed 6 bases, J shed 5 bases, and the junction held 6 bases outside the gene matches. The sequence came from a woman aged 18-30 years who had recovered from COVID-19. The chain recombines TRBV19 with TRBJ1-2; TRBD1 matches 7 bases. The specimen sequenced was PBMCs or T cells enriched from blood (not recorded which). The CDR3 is CASSRGNGYGYTF. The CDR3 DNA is TGTGCCAGTAGCAGGGGGAATGGGTATGGCTACACCTTC.